Shown below are 16 T cell receptor beta chains from a single sample sequenced in a study of Graves' ophthalmopathy and Graves' hyperthyroidism. RNA transcripts yielded amplified TCR beta CDR3 regions. An opening RT-PCR round employed HTBI primers and preceded a second-round multiplex PCR. A single record per CDR3 protein comes from TCRdb applying MiXCR to the multiplex PCR reads. The sample records about 1.1 million distinct CDR3 sequences, less than 45% being singletons. The sequenced material came from peripheral blood or thyroid tissue (not recorded which). All receptors derive from an adult man with Graves' hyperthyroidism.

J is TRBJ1-5 and V is TRBV10-2, with a tentative D call TRBD1 (6 bases). The CDR3 contains 16 residues. V lost 2 bases and J lost 4, with 15 bases in between. Looked up from germline, CDR1 is WSHSY and CDR2 is SAAADI. CDR3: CASSEPDSGFNQPQHF. The CDR3 nucleotides are TGCGCCAGCAGTGAGCCGGACAGCGGTTTTAATCAGCCCCAGCATTTT.

The chain links TRBV2 to TRBJ1-4; 7 bases fit TRBD1. There are 15 residues in the CDR3. V lost 9 bases and J lost 15; bases outside the gene matches: 22. Germline values: CDR1 SNHLY, CDR2 FYNNEI. The CDR3 protein is CASGEVPRTGIVVFF. The CDR3 DNA reads TGTGCCAGTGGTGAAGTCCCCCGGACAGGAATAGTGGTGTTTTTT.

This clonotype was observed many times. The chain combines TRBV19 with TRBJ1-1; D uncertain. Trimming pared 0 bases from V and 3 bases from J, leaving 8 bases between. This CDR3 has 14 amino acids. In germline, CDR1 is LNHDA, CDR2 SQIVND (reference sequence). The CDR3 nucleotides read TGTGCCAGTAGTATAGAATTATTCTACACTGAAGCTTTCTTT. This sequence encodes CASSIELFYTEAFF.

In this sample, this clonotype turned up many times. The rearrangement joins TRBV7-2 to TRBJ1-2, with D perhaps matching TRBD1 (5 bases). From germline, CDR1 is SGHTA and CDR2 FQGNSA. The germline V and J ends were trimmed by 3 bases and 4 bases, with 12 bases remaining between them. The CDR3 covers 14 residues. DNA for the CDR3: TGTGCCAGCAGCTTCGCAGGGTTGATCTATGGCTACACCTTC. Translation gives CASSFAGLIYGYTF.

This clonotype occurred many times. The chain combines TRBV7-2 with TRBJ1-1, with a weak D call TRBD1 (6 bases). The CDR3 covers 15 residues. CDR1 is SGHTA and CDR2 is FQGNSA in the germline V gene. Trimming stripped 5 bases from V and 2 bases from J, with 15 bases between. The CDR3 loop reads CASSLLTGQNTEAFF. CDR3 nucleotide sequence: TGTGCCAGCAGCCTGTTGACAGGCCAAAACACTGAAGCTTTCTTT.

Details on this clonotype: The junction departs from the called germline gene at one end, perhaps through a read error. The CDR3 protein is CAVNSGKWEGLEQYF. As DNA, the CDR3 is TGTGCCGTAAACTCAGGGAAATGGGAAGGCTTGGAGCAGTACTTC. The chain carries TRBV10-2 and TRBJ2-7; D is possibly TRBD1 (5 bases). The germline V gene encodes CDR1 WSHSY and CDR2 SAAADI. The CDR3 sequence is 15 residues long.

V usage is TRBV20-1 and J usage is TRBJ1-5; D uncertain. Germline CDR1 reads DFQATT; CDR2 reads SNEGSKA (reference sequence). V was cut by 6 bases and J by 0 bases, with 6 bases left in between. The CDR3 length is 12 residues. CDR3 sequence reads: CSAGVSNQPQHF. In nucleotides, the CDR3 is TGCAGTGCGGGAGTTAGCAATCAGCCCCAGCATTTT.

This clonotype appeared many times. This chain links TRBV2 with TRBJ2-2, with unresolved D. Germline V gives CDR1 SNHLY, CDR2 FYNNEI. This CDR3 spans 12 amino acids. V shed 3 bases and J shed 9 bases, with 8 bases lying between them. Here the CDR3 reads CASSDGLRELFF. CDR3 sequence (DNA): TGTGCCAGCAGTGACGGGCTTAGGGAGCTGTTTTTT.

On this clonotype itself: Since a much larger clone is just one base distant, this may be a read error. V gene TRBV7-3 combines with J gene TRBJ2-2; D is unclear. The CDR3 contains 14 residues. Trimming took off 7 bases at V and 4 bases at J, with 13 bases between the two ends. The germline V gene has CDR1 SGHTA and CDR2 FQGTGA. The CDR3 loop reads CASNYREITGELFF. The CDR3 DNA sequence: TGTGCCAGCAACTATAGAGAGATCACCGGGGAGCTGTTTTTT.

As for this clonotype: At one end the junction does not follow the germline gene, possibly because of a read error. The chain has TRBV7-3 and TRBJ1-1, with D possibly TRBD1 on 5 matching bases. The CDR3 length is 17 residues. Germline V lookup: CDR1 SGHTA, CDR2 FQGTGA. The CDR3 protein is CASSHGEGSGATTEAFF. CDR3 nucleotide sequence: TGCGCCAGCAGCCATGGGGAGGGCTCTGGGGCCACGACTGAAGCTTTCTTT.

This clonotype was recorded at least ten times. V is TRBV2 and J is TRBJ1-2; 7 bases map to TRBD1. Germline CDR1 and CDR2: SNHLY and FYNNEI. The CDR3 runs to 14 residues. Losses at the gene ends were 6 bases for V and 6 bases for J; bases not matched to a gene: 10. CDR3 region: CASSGQEGKNGYTF. The DNA of the CDR3 is TGTGCCAGCAGCGGACAGGAGGGGAAAAATGGCTACACCTTC.

This clonotype was counted at least ten times. The chain recombines TRBV20-1 with TRBJ1-2; TRBD1 matches at 7 bases. The length of the CDR3 is 12 residues. Germline CDR1 and CDR2: DFQATT and SNEGSKA (reference sequence). Germline trimming cut 3 bases from V and 4 bases from J; bases unmatched to any gene: 2. The CDR3: CSARQGVYGYTF. The CDR3 DNA follows: TGCAGTGCTAGGCAGGGGGTCTATGGCTACACCTTC.

Only one count was recorded for this clonotype. No DNA is shown, since the ends of the CDR3 on it are uncertain; the CDR3 is the one TCRdb lists. The V and J genes are TRBV7-6 and TRBJ2-7. Germline CDR1 and CDR2: SGHVS and FNYEAQ. The CDR3 totals 16 residues, both ends included. The CDR3 is CASIYLCSVVSYEQYF.

This clonotype was seen at least ten times. The chain joins TRBV2 to TRBJ2-2; a possible D gene is TRBD2 (5 bases). Trimming stripped 4 bases from V and 4 bases from J, with 7 bases between. Germline CDR1 and CDR2: SNHLY and FYNNEI. The length of the CDR3 is 13 residues. The CDR3 coding sequence is TGTGCCAGCAGTGTGGAGGCCACCGGGGAGCTGTTTTTT. Amino acid sequence: CASSVEATGELFF.

The rearrangement joins TRBV6-2 or TRBV6-3 to TRBJ2-6, with D perhaps given as TRBD1 or TRBD2 (5 bases each). Germline loops: CDR1 MNHEY, CDR2 SVGEGT. The CDR3 is 15 amino acids. V lost 5 bases and J lost 6, with 14 bases in between. CDR3 coding DNA: TGTGCCAGCAGTACCACTGGGGGTCTGGCCAACGTCCTGACTTTC. Its translation is CASSTTGGLANVLTF.

This clonotype was seen a single time. V is TRBV29-1 and J is TRBJ2-6; D not resolved. V dropped 0 bases and J dropped 2 bases, with 11 bases sitting between them. Germline lookup yields CDR1 SQVTM and CDR2 ANQGSEA. The CDR3 loop spans 16 amino acids. CDR3: CSVEDPVGTGANVLTF. As DNA, the CDR3 is TGCAGCGTTGAAGATCCCGTAGGAACTGGGGCCAACGTCCTGACTTTC.